A single T cell receptor beta chain is shown here with its context. Its antigen is unidentified. These data are taken from a study of cytomegalovirus exposure and HLA in healthy donors. Study summary: An early data release held approximately 85 million unique TCRs from HLA-typed donors.

The PCR used 60 Vbeta and 13 Jbeta primers. Only in-frame clones appear in the TCRdb table, and some are missing; sequencing was by immunoSEQ multiplex PCR. The table lists 100,000 or so clones, 81% of them singletons, with about 9.3% in the top ten. The study's findings and limits: A missense variant in DCLRE1C was later tied to TCR beta V- and J-gene trimming.

Germline CDR1 and CDR2: GTSNPN and SVGIG (reference sequence). V was cut by 3 bases and J by 4 bases, with 18 bases left in between. The CDR3 sequence is 15 residues long. The sequence came from a human donor in good health. The chain couples TRBV30 to TRBJ1-1; a possible D gene is TRBD1 (5 bases). Sequenced material: PBMCs. This CDR3 is CAWRRTGGLGTEAFF. Here the CDR3 DNA reads TGTGCCTGGAGACGTACCGGGGGATTGGGCACTGAAGCTTTCTTT. The full variable domain, completed using reference TRBV30 and TRBJ1-1, is SQTIHQWPATLVQPVGSPLSLECTVEGTSNPNLYWYRQAAGRGLQLLFYSVGIGQISSEVPQNLSASRPQDRQFILSSKKLLLSDSGFYLCAWRRTGGLGTEAFFGQGTRLTVV.